These 8 T cell receptor beta chains came from one sample sequenced in a study of OX40 agonist ivuxolimab in advanced cancers. Sequenced by immunoSEQ multiplex PCR; TCRdb stores in-frame clones only, minus some. The sample lists 95,000 to 150,000 clones, around 93% seen once, with roughly 0.15% in the top ten. This specimen consisted of CD4+ or CD8+ T cells sorted from blood, obtained in a trial of the OX40 agonist ivuxolimab. These TCRs come from an adult with an advanced solid tumor such as melanoma, head and neck, liver or kidney cancer.

The chain employs TRBV5-1 and TRBJ2-3; D perhaps matches TRBD2 (6 bases). The CDR3 loop spans 16 amino acids. The V end was cut by 1 base, the J end by 0 bases, with 12 bases between. CDR1 and CDR2 from the germline V gene are SGHRS and YFSETQ. Here the CDR3 DNA reads TGCGCCAGCAGCTTGTTCGGGGCGGGGAGCACAGATACGCAGTATTTT. Its protein is CASSLFGAGSTDTQYF.

This sequence joins TRBV19 and TRBJ1-4; TRBD1 matches 7 bases. CDR1 is LNHDA and CDR2 is SQIVND in the germline V gene (reference sequence). CDR3 length: 13 residues. Trimming cost V 5 bases and J 8 bases; bases outside gene matches: 5. The CDR3 DNA is TGTGCCAGTAGTCCCACAGGGGTCGAAAAACTGTTTTTT. The encoded protein is CASSPTGVEKLFF. Supplemented by reference TRBV19 and TRBJ1-4, the full variable domain reads DGGITQSPKYLFRKEGQNVTLSCEQNLNHDAMYWYRQDPGQGLRLIYYSQIVNDFQKGDIAEGYSVSREKKESFPLTVTSAQKNPTAFYLCASSPTGVEKLFFGSGTQLSVL.

J is TRBJ2-7 and V is TRBV23-1; D is perhaps TRBD2 (5 bases). TRBV23-1 is labeled an ORF, and its function is uncertain. The germline V and J ends were trimmed by 0 bases and 5 bases, with 14 bases remaining between them. The CDR3 extends over 15 amino acids. The CDR3 DNA follows: TGCGCCAGCAGTCAATCAAAACGGGGAAGAAACGAGCAGTACTTC. Encoded protein: CASSQSKRGRNEQYF.

The CDR3 here is CASSRQGAADTQYF. In nucleotides, the CDR3 is TGTGCCAGCTCACGACAGGGGGCGGCAGATACGCAGTATTTT. This chain joins TRBV18 and TRBJ2-3, with TRBD1 matching over 10 bases. The length of the CDR3 is 14 residues. With 4 bases clipped from V and 4 bases from J, the junction kept 2 bases outside the gene matches. CDR1 is KGHSH and CDR2 is LQKENI in the germline V gene.

The chain joins TRBV7-3 to TRBJ2-3, with 10 positions matching TRBD2. The CDR3 is made up of 15 amino acids. The J segment lost 1 base and the V segment lost 5 bases, leaving 3 bases of the junction unmatched. Germline assignment: CDR1 SGHTA and CDR2 FQGTGA. CDR3 region: CASSPSGRGTDTQYF. CDR3 in DNA: TGTGCCAGCAGCCCCAGCGGGAGGGGCACAGATACGCAGTATTTT.

The gene calls are TRBV2 and TRBJ2-1; D remains ambiguous. Looked up from germline, CDR1 is SNHLY and CDR2 is FYNNEI. V lost 7 bases, J lost 0 bases, and 10 bases lay in between. The CDR3 contains 14 residues. The CDR3 DNA sequence: TGTGCCAGCATGGTGGGGTTCTCCTACAATGAGCAGTTCTTC. Translation: CASMVGFSYNEQFF.

The genes are TRBV6-6 and TRBJ1-1; 8 bases match TRBD1. Germline-derived CDR1 and CDR2 are MNHNY and SVGAGI (reference sequence). Trimming took 6 bases from V and 0 from J; bases not matched to a gene: 3. The CDR3 is made up of 14 amino acids. The CDR3 DNA reads TGTGCCAGCAGGGGGACAGGCTTGAACACTGAAGCTTTCTTT. As protein: CASRGTGLNTEAFF.

CDR3 loop: CAWSVGGVTDTQYF. In nucleotides, the CDR3 is TGTGCCTGGAGTGTGGGCGGGGTAACAGATACGCAGTATTTT. V and J are TRBV30 and TRBJ2-3; the D gene is possibly TRBD2 (6 bases). The CDR3 spans 14 residues. V was trimmed by 0 bases and J by 3 bases, leaving 10 bases between them. CDR1 is GTSNPN and CDR2 is SVGIG in the germline V gene (reference sequence).